This T cell receptor (beta chain) stems from a study of cytomegalovirus exposure and HLA in healthy donors. The study, taken as a whole, reports: Most TCR beta V segments were productive about 87% or about 30% of the time in an earlier analysis. An ancestry cluster, one associated with Asian ancestry, reportedly showed fewer N-insertions than the approximately 700-donor mean in a later analysis. Rarity held for most TCR sequences, but there were some public TCRs that occurred in many donors. It is likely that the observed cluster of highly shared sequence variants was a sequencing artifact.

The CDR3 totals 15 residues. V lost 6 bases and J lost 4, with 18 bases in between. In germline, CDR1 is MNHEY, CDR2 SMNVEV (reference sequence). For this clone: Its antigen is undetermined.

PCR amplification relied on 60 Vbeta primers (plus 13 Jbeta primers). TCRdb's copy holds only in-frame clones and misses some; the assay was immunoSEQ multiplex PCR. The sample includes more than 100,000 clones, roughly 80% of them seen just once. This chain uses TRBV27 with TRBJ1-2; tentatively, D is TRBD1 (5 bases). This sequence was found in a woman between 45 and 60 years old in good health and CMV-seropositive. The sample consisted of PBMCs. This CDR3 reads CASSKWGVKGYGYTF. The CDR3 nucleotides read TGTGCCAGCAGCAAATGGGGGGTGAAGGGCTATGGCTACACCTTC.